The rows below give T cell receptor beta chains drawn from one sample of a study of CD8 T cells in ankylosing spondylitis. TCRdb redid the calling of the 5' RACE reads with MiXCR, one entry per CDR3 protein. Of 300,000 to 350,000 distinct CDR3 sequences detected, under 25% appear once; the ten largest clones hold 3.5% to 4.5%. Material for sequencing was blood, either unsorted or a sorted T cell fraction (not recorded which). The receptors shown here come from a female donor with ankylosing spondylitis or in good health (not recorded which). Each CDR3 is given with its conserved first and last residue. D genes are given only for firm matches. Clone size is shown for a subset of rows, as once, few, many or a class of expanded clone.

j_call d_call clone_size v_call cdr3_nt cdr3_aa
TRBJ2-7 TRBD2 few TRBV5-1 TGCGCCAGCAGCCAGGGACTAGCGGGAAACGAGCAGTACTTC CASSQGLAGNEQYF
TRBJ2-7 TRBD1 NA TRBV2 TGTGCCAGCTCGTCGGACAGGGACTCCTACGAGCAGTACTTC CASSSDRDSYEQYF
TRBJ1-2 TRBD1 many TRBV29-1 TGCAGCGTTGCCCCCGGGACAGAAAGGACCAACTATGGCTACACCTTC CSVAPGTERTNYGYTF
TRBJ2-7 TRBD2 NA TRBV20-1 TGCAGTGCTAGAGTAGCCGGGAGGGCCCACGAGCAGTACTTC CSARVAGRAHEQYF
TRBJ2-3 TRBD2 few TRBV12-3/TRBV12-4 TGTGCCAGCAGCTCGGGACTAGCCAGCGATACGCAGTATTTT CASSSGLASDTQYF
TRBJ2-1 TRBD2 once TRBV14 TGTGCCAGCAGCCAAGATCGGGGGGAAGCGGGAACCTTCTACAATGAGCAGTTCTTC CASSQDRGEAGTFYNEQFF
TRBJ1-3 NA once TRBV6-2/TRBV6-3 TGTGCCAGCAGGAAGATAGCGAACTCTGGAAACACCATATATTTT CASRKIANSGNTIYF
TRBJ2-1 TRBD2 many TRBV20-1 TGCAGTGCGGAATCGGGAGGGGATCACAATGAGCAGTTCTTC CSAESGGDHNEQFF
TRBJ2-1 TRBD2 few TRBV24-1 TGTGCCACTATGGGTACTAGCGGGAACTCCTACAATGAGCAGTTCTTC CATMGTSGNSYNEQFF
TRBJ2-1 NA few TRBV5-1 TGCGCCAGCAGACTTATTGACAATGAGCAGTTCTTC CASRLIDNEQFF
TRBJ2-6 NA NA TRBV10-3 TGTGCCATGAGACAGGACTCTGGGGCCAACGTCCTGACTTTC CAMRQDSGANVLTF
TRBJ1-1 NA few TRBV7-2 TGTGCCAGCAGCTTAAATTCGGGGGAAAACACTGAAGCTTTCTTT CASSLNSGENTEAFF
TRBJ2-1 NA many TRBV29-1 TGCAGCGTTCCTGGGTTCAGCTACAATGAGCAGTTCTTC CSVPGFSYNEQFF
TRBJ1-1 TRBD1 many TRBV12-3/TRBV12-4 TGTGCCAGCAGTCACGGGACAGGGGGTACTGAAGCTTTCTTT CASSHGTGGTEAFF
TRBJ2-3 NA few TRBV20-1 TGCAGTGCCCCCGGAGATCGCTCAGATACGCAGTATTTT CSAPGDRSDTQYF
TRBJ2-1 TRBD2 NA TRBV4-2 TGTGCCAGCAGCCCGCGGAGGTCGGGACTAACCTACAATGAGCAGTTCTTC CASSPRRSGLTYNEQFF
TRBJ2-3 NA NA TRBV18 TGTGCCAGCTCACCACTGGGTCAGCATACGCAGTATTTT CASSPLGQHTQYF
TRBJ2-1 NA NA TRBV6-5 TGTGCCAGCAGTTACTCGAATCCCCCCAATGAGCAGTTCTTC CASSYSNPPNEQFF
TRBJ2-3 NA many TRBV29-1 TGCAGCGTCGCTAGCATGGGAGCTATAGATACGCAGTATTTT CSVASMGAIDTQYF
TRBJ1-5 TRBD1 few TRBV15 TGTGCCACCAGCAGAGATCGGACAGGGATAGGGCAGCCCCAGCATTTT CATSRDRTGIGQPQHF
TRBJ2-7 TRBD1 NA TRBV9 TGTGCCAGCAGCGTAACAGGGGTACGAGACGAGCAGTACTTC CASSVTGVRDEQYF
TRBJ1-2 NA NA TRBV3-1 TGTGCCAGCAGTCGCATCGGACGGAACTATGGCTACACCTTC CASSRIGRNYGYTF
TRBJ2-7 TRBD1 few TRBV6-1 TGTGCCAGCAGTCCCCTCAGGGACAGGGGATACGAGCAGTACTTC CASSPLRDRGYEQYF
TRBJ2-5 TRBD2 NA TRBV10-3 TGTGCCATCAGTCTTACAGACTTAGCGGGAGAGGGGACCCAGTACTTC CAISLTDLAGEGTQYF
TRBJ2-3 NA NA TRBV6-5 TGTGCCAGCAGTTACAGGACGGAAAGCACAGATACGCAGTATTTT CASSYRTESTDTQYF
TRBJ2-1 TRBD2 NA TRBV28 TGTGCCAGCAGTTTATGGGGCCTAGCGGGACCGGCTGAGCAGTTCTTC CASSLWGLAGPAEQFF
TRBJ1-2 NA many TRBV20-1 TGCAGTGCTAGAGGGCAGGGCGGAACCGGCTACACCTTC CSARGQGGTGYTF
TRBJ2-1 TRBD2 few TRBV10-2 TGCGCCAGCAGCCCGACCTATTCTTCTAGCGGGAGCAATGAGCAGTTCTTC CASSPTYSSSGSNEQFF
TRBJ2-1 TRBD2 few TRBV6-1 TGTGCCAGCAGGGACGGCGGGAGCTCCTACAATGAGCAGTTCTTC CASRDGGSSYNEQFF
TRBJ2-1 NA few TRBV7-8 TGTGCCAGCAGCCCCCCGGGCGGTAGGGACTACAATGAGCAGTTCTTC CASSPPGGRDYNEQFF
TRBJ2-7 TRBD2 few TRBV25-1 TGTGCCAGCAGTGAAACAGGGGTTTGGAGTAGCGGGAGTCACGAGCAGTACTTC CASSETGVWSSGSHEQYF
TRBJ2-6 NA NA TRBV11-2 TGTGCCAGCAGCTTAGCCACCCCCTCTGGGGCCAACGTCCTGACTTTC CASSLATPSGANVLTF
TRBJ2-7 NA few TRBV28 TGTGCCAGCCGGGGGTCTGAGCAGTACTTC CASRGSEQYF
TRBJ2-1 TRBD1 few TRBV7-6 TGTGCCAGCAGCTTAGACAGGGGGCAAGGTCGGCAGTTCTTC CASSLDRGQGRQFF
TRBJ2-2 TRBD2 NA TRBV19 TGTGCCAGTAGTACCTCTCCTCTGACTAGCGGGAGGTGGACTACCGGGGAGCTGTTTTTT CASSTSPLTSGRWTTGELFF
TRBJ1-2 TRBD1 few TRBV19 TGTGCCAGTAGTCGCGACAGGGGCGACTATGGCTACACCTTC CASSRDRGDYGYTF
TRBJ2-5 NA NA TRBV3-1 TGTGCCAGCAGCCAAGATTGGGGGGTTGAGACCCAGTACTTC CASSQDWGVETQYF
TRBJ2-5 NA NA TRBV7-2 TGTGCCAGCAGCTTAGGAGGGAACCAAGAGACCCAGTACTTC CASSLGGNQETQYF
TRBJ2-1 NA few TRBV4-3 TGCGCCAGCAGCCAAGATCAGGCTACCCCCACACTCTACACCAATGAGCAGTTCTTC CASSQDQATPTLYTNEQFF
TRBJ1-4 TRBD1 many TRBV2 TGTGCCAGCAGACTCGACAGGGGAAATGAAAAACTGTTTTTT CASRLDRGNEKLFF
TRBJ2-6 NA NA TRBV5-1 TGCGCCAGCAGCTTTGTGGACGCTGGGGCCAACGTCCTGACTTTC CASSFVDAGANVLTF
TRBJ2-7 NA few TRBV12-3/TRBV12-4 TGTGCCAGCAGCCCCGACAGAGCCTACGAGCAGTACTTC CASSPDRAYEQYF
TRBJ2-3 NA NA TRBV7-9 TGTGCCAGCAGCTTAAGTCCACGCAGCACAGATACGCAGTATTTT CASSLSPRSTDTQYF
TRBJ2-1 NA few TRBV3-1 TGTGCCAGCAGCCAAGATGGGAGCGTTAAAAAGAATGAGCAGTTCTTC CASSQDGSVKKNEQFF